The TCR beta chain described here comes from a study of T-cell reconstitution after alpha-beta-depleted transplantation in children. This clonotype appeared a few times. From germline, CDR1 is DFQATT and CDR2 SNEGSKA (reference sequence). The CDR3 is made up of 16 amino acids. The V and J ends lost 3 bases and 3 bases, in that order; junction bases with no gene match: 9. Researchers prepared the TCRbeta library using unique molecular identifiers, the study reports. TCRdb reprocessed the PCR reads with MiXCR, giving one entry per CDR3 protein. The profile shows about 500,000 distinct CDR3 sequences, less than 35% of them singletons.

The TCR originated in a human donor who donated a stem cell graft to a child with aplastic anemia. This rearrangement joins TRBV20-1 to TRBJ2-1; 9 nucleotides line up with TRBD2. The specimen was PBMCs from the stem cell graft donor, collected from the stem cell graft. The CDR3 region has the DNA TGCAGTGCTAGCGAACTAGCGGGTACGATCTACAATGAGCAGTTCTTC. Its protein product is CSASELAGTIYNEQFF.